This TCR beta chain comes out of a study of blood T cells in healthy people across ages. Study-level points and caveats: Without sorted subsets, naive and antigen-experienced compartments could not be conclusively compared.

This clonotype occurred a few times. Its antigen is not identified. Each sample had at least 6 million PBMCs isolated. A second PCR of roughly 7 to 11 cycles used a sample-barcoded 5' primer and a J-beta primer mix. TCRdb independently ran MiXCR on the 5' RACE reads; one entry per CDR3 protein. Altogether around 1.5 million distinct CDR3 sequences are present, roughly 40% being singletons, with the ten largest covering 7.9%. The sample was blood. The sequence came from a woman aged 18-29 years in good health.

CDR3 sequence (DNA): TGTGCCAGCAGCTTAGTACAGGGGTTGGAGACCCAGTACTTC. The encoded protein is CASSLVQGLETQYF. V gene TRBV7-9 combines with J gene TRBJ2-5; 7 bases fit TRBD1. Germline V lookup: CDR1 SEHNR, CDR2 FQNEAQ (reference sequence). This CDR3 comprises 14 residues. The V gene end was trimmed by 1 base and the J gene end by 5 bases; junction bases not matched to a gene: 4.